A single T cell receptor beta chain is shown here with its context. The same CDR3 arises from other DNA sequences in this sample as well. Under the authors' procedure: Amplification of reference gene primers was used by the study to estimate nucleated cell counts. Assay used: immunoSEQ multiplex PCR; TCRdb lists only in-frame clones, some missing. Clonal size and the V and J genes are those of that table, whereas D and trimming came from the DNA. The sample consists of roughly 150,000 clones, around three quarters of them appearing once. These data come from a study of blood T cell repertoires in COVID-19. Overall study: Sites in the United States, Italy and Spain provided acute and convalescent COVID-19 samples. PBMCs, B-cell-depleted T cells, or T cells were the source of the cDNA or gDNA that made up the material.

This CDR3 has 11 residues. CDR1 SGHRS and CDR2 YFSETQ come from the germline V gene. With 0 bases removed from V and 8 bases from J, the gap between germline ends came to 5 bases. Sequenced sample: peripheral blood. The receptor comes from a man in his sixties with acute or convalescent COVID-19. The chain employs TRBV5-1 and TRBJ1-1, with no clear D. This chain's CDR3 is CASSLGREAFF. CDR3 in DNA: TGCGCCAGCAGCTTGGGCCGGGAAGCTTTCTTT.